Presented here are 4 T cell receptor beta chains from one specimen sequenced in a study of blood T cell repertoires in COVID-19. Clones were sequenced by immunoSEQ multiplex PCR, and TCRdb holds only the in-frame ones, with some missing. The sample includes 300,000 to 400,000 clones, 80% to 90% of them seen just once. Sequencing used peripheral blood. The origin of the receptors is a man aged 25 to 40 with active or convalescent COVID-19.

This rearrangement joins TRBV19 to TRBJ2-3; 12 positions match TRBD1. The CDR3 runs to 16 residues. Germline assignment: CDR1 LNHDA and CDR2 SQIVND (reference sequence). V shed 4 bases, J shed 8 bases, and the junction held 10 bases outside the gene matches. In nucleotides, the CDR3 is TGTGCCAGTAGTAGTAGTGGGGGACAGGGGGCGTTTACGCAGTATTTT. The encoded protein is CASSSSGGQGAFTQYF.

About this clone: Other DNA sequences in this sample translate to the same CDR3. The chain employs TRBV5-1 and TRBJ1-2, with 9 nucleotides matching TRBD1. Germline V gene data show CDR1 as SGHRS and CDR2 as YFSETQ. CDR3 length: 14 amino acids. The ends lost 3 bases at V and 5 bases at J; junction bases unmatched: 5. CDR3 DNA sequence: TGCGCCAGCAGCTCGACCGGGACAGGGTATGGCTACACCTTC. Amino acid sequence: CASSSTGTGYGYTF. Supplemented by reference TRBV5-1 and TRBJ1-2, the full variable domain reads KAGVTQTPRYLIKTRGQQVTLSCSPISGHRSVSWYQQTPGQGLQFLFEYFSETQRNKGNFPGRFSGRQFSNSRSEMNVSTLELGDSALYLCASSSTGTGYGYTFGSGTRLTVV.

The gene calls are TRBV4-3 and TRBJ2-2; TRBD2 matches at 11 bases. Germline V gene data show CDR1 as LGHNA and CDR2 as YSLEER. CDR3 length: 17 residues. The V and J ends lost 5 bases and 3 bases, in that order; junction bases with no gene match: 8. Here the CDR3 DNA reads TGCGCCAGCAGCTCCGTAGCGGGAGGGTCGGACACCGGGGAGCTGTTTTTT. It yields the protein CASSSVAGGSDTGELFF.

This clone has a single count. The CDR3, as DNA: TGTGCCAGCAGTTTTGCCGGGACAGGTGAGCGGTACGAGCAGTACTTC. It translates to CASSFAGTGERYEQYF. The V gene is TRBV28, the J gene TRBJ2-7; 8 nucleotides match TRBD1. Trimming took 3 bases from V and 4 from J; bases not matched to a gene: 11. Germline V gene lookup returns CDR1 MDHEN and CDR2 SYDVKM. This CDR3 region has 16 residues.